The rows below give T cell receptor beta chains drawn from one sample of a study of cytomegalovirus exposure and HLA in healthy donors. TCRdb's table, derived via immunoSEQ multiplex PCR, lists solely in-frame clones and lacks some. The sample lists about 88,000 clones, just under 90% occurring once. Sequenced material: PBMCs. The receptors were gathered from a man between 18 and 29 years old in good health and CMV-seronegative. CDR3s include the opening cysteine and the closing phenylalanine or tryptophan. The D gene is left open where the match is weak. Clone size appears in some rows only: once, few, many, or a class for an expanded clone.

. TRBJ1-4 TRBV28 TRBD1 TGTGCCAGCAGTCCCACAGGGGGCATCGGTGAAAAACTGTTTTTT CASSPTGGIGEKLFF
once TRBJ1-1 TRBV28 TRBD1 TGTGCCAGCAGACCCAGGGGGCCTACTGGAGCTTTCTTT CASRPRGPTGAFF
once TRBJ2-1 TRBV6-5 TRBD2 TGTGCCAGCAGCCTAGCGGGCTATTCCTACAATGAGCAGTTCTTC CASSLAGYSYNEQFF
. TRBJ2-6 TRBV2 . TGTGCCAGCACCCCCTACAGTGCGGGGGCCAACGTCCTGACTTTC CASTPYSAGANVLTF
. TRBJ2-7 TRBV25-1 TRBD2 TGTGCCAGCAGTGCCACCCCAGCGGGAGGGCCGTCCTACGAGCAGTACTTC CASSATPAGGPSYEQYF
. TRBJ2-3 TRBV28 TRBD2 TGTGCCAGCAGTCCGACTAGCGGTCCCACAGATACGCAGTATTTT CASSPTSGPTDTQYF
. TRBJ2-2 TRBV4-1 TRBD2 TGCGCCAGCAGCTTACAAGGGCTAGCGGGAGGGTTCACCGGGGAGCTGTTTTTT CASSLQGLAGGFTGELFF
. TRBJ1-5 TRBV5-6 . TGTGCCAGCAGCCGCCGGGGGAGTAGCAATCAGCCCCAGCATTTT CASSRRGSSNQPQHF
. TRBJ2-6 TRBV5-4 TRBD1 TGTGCCAGCAGTATGATGGGACAGGGGTTTACTGGGGCCAACGTCCTGACTTTC CASSMMGQGFTGANVLTF
. TRBJ2-1 TRBV19 TRBD2 TGTGCCAGTGGGGATGATAGCGGGGCCCCCTACAATGAGCAGTTCTTC CASGDDSGAPYNEQFF
once TRBJ2-1 TRBV9 TRBD2 TGTGCCAGCAGCGTAGCTAGGGCGGGAGGGCGGAACAATGAGCAGTTCTTC CASSVARAGGRNNEQFF
. TRBJ2-1 TRBV5-4 TRBD2 TGTGCCAGCACCCTCTTAGGACGGACTAGCCCTTACAATGAGCAGTTCTTC CASTLLGRTSPYNEQFF
. TRBJ1-2 TRBV5-6 . TGTGCCAGCAGCTTGGTAGTACCTTCGGGTGGCTACACCTTC CASSLVVPSGGYTF
. TRBJ2-2 TRBV2 TRBD1 TGTGCCACAGGATTAGGGACAGGAAGAGGAGGGACCGGGGAGCTGTTTTTT CATGLGTGRGGTGELFF
once TRBJ2-7 TRBV6-5 . TGTGCCAGCAGTTCCCTCCGGCAGCGCTCCTACGAGCAGTACTTC CASSSLRQRSYEQYF
. TRBJ1-4 TRBV5-1 . TGCGCCAGCAGCTGGGGGGGCGGGTCCCTGGAAGAAAAACTGTTTTTT CASSWGGGSLEEKLFF
. TRBJ2-3 TRBV11-3 . TGTGCCAGCAGCTTAGGTACAGGGACAGATACGCAGTATTTT CASSLGTGTDTQYF
. TRBJ2-2 TRBV6-1 TRBD1 TGTGCCAGCAGTGCCCGACAGGGCTCAACCGGGGAGCTGTTTTTT CASSARQGSTGELFF
. TRBJ1-6 TRBV29-1 . TGCAGCGTTGGTGAACAGGAGGGATCACCCCTCCACTTT CSVGEQEGSPLHF
few TRBJ1-2 TRBV28 . TGTGCCAGCCTTGGGGAGGGCTACACCTTC CASLGEGYTF
. TRBJ2-1 TRBV7-3 . TGTGCCAGCAGCTTTAGGGCAGGGTCCTACAATGAGCAGTTCTTC CASSFRAGSYNEQFF
. TRBJ1-2 TRBV19 . TGTGCCAGTAGCCGGGTGAACTATGGCTACACCTTC CASSRVNYGYTF
. TRBJ2-1 TRBV9 TRBD2 TGTGCCAGCAGCACCCAACTAGCGGGAGGCCCCCCCGTGCAGTTCTTC CASSTQLAGGPPVQFF
. TRBJ2-1 TRBV7-2 . TGTGCCAGCAGCTTAAATTCCCACTTCGCGTCGGCCTACAATGAGCAGTTCTTC CASSLNSHFASAYNEQFF
. TRBJ1-1 TRBV6-1 TRBD1 TGTGCCAGCATTAGGACAGGGGAGAGCACTGAAGCTTTCTTT CASIRTGESTEAFF
. TRBJ2-6 TRBV7-6 . TGTGCCAGCAGCCCCCATTTGGGGGCCAACGTCCTGACTTTC CASSPHLGANVLTF
. TRBJ2-1 TRBV5-4 TRBD2 TGTGCCAGCAGCCCCATAGCGGGAGTCGACAATGAGCAGTTCTTC CASSPIAGVDNEQFF
few TRBJ1-1 TRBV18 TRBD1 TGTGCCAGCTCACCGACAGGGGGGGGCACTGAAGCTTTCTTT CASSPTGGGTEAFF
. TRBJ2-1 TRBV25-1 TRBD1 TGTGCCGGCAGGCGGACAGGGGGGAATGAGCAGTTCTTC CAGRRTGGNEQFF
. TRBJ2-1 TRBV5-1 . TGCGCCAGCAGCTCCTGGATGACAAGCAATGAGCAGTTCTTC CASSSWMTSNEQFF
. TRBJ2-5 TRBV6-1 . TGTGCCAGCAGTGCTTCGCAGGGCCAAGAGACCCAGTACTTC CASSASQGQETQYF
. TRBJ2-7 TRBV19 . TGTGCCAGTAGTTCGGGACTCTCCTCGAGGGAGCAGTACTTC CASSSGLSSREQYF
. TRBJ2-1 TRBV12-5 TRBD2 TGTGCTAGTGGTTTGGGATCGGGACTAGCGGGCTACAATGAGCAGTTCTTC CASGLGSGLAGYNEQFF
. TRBJ1-2 TRBV6-5 TRBD1 TGTGCCAGCAGGGGGACAGCGGAGAACTATGGCTACACCTTC CASRGTAENYGYTF
few TRBJ1-1 TRBV6-1 . TGTGCCAGCAGGACGACAGCGAACACTGAAGCTTTCTTT CASRTTANTEAFF
once TRBJ1-1 TRBV6-1 TRBD1 TGTGCCACGGGGGTAGGGGGCGCTGGAACTGAAGCTTTCTTT CATGVGGAGTEAFF
. TRBJ1-5 TRBV7-8 TRBD1 TGTGCCAGCAGCCCAGGGACAGGGATCAATCAGCCCCAGCATTTT CASSPGTGINQPQHF
. TRBJ2-2 TRBV19 . TGTGCCAGTAGGGACTTCGGGAGCCGGGAGCTGTTTTTT CASRDFGSRELFF
. TRBJ2-7 TRBV28 TRBD1 TGTGCCAGCACACTAGGGCCAGGGGGAGCTTACGAGCAGTACTTC CASTLGPGGAYEQYF
. TRBJ2-2 TRBV29-1 . TGCAGCGTCCAGCCCCGAACAGGGCCTGGAGTCACCGGGGAGCTGTTTTTT CSVQPRTGPGVTGELFF
. TRBJ2-2 TRBV4-3 . TGCGCCAGCAGCCAACCCGGGACTGCCCGTAACACCGGGGAGCTGTTTTTT CASSQPGTARNTGELFF
. TRBJ1-5 TRBV6-5 . TGTGCCAGCAGTCTCAGGCCATATAGCAATCAGCCCCAGCATTTT CASSLRPYSNQPQHF
. TRBJ2-2 TRBV28 TRBD1 TGTGCCAGCAGTATCGACAGGGTGAGGCTGTTTTTT CASSIDRVRLFF
. TRBJ1-2 TRBV29-1 . TGCAGCGTTCCTCCGGACGGACAATATGGCTACACCTTC CSVPPDGQYGYTF
. TRBJ2-1 TRBV28 TRBD2 TGTGCCAGCAGTAGGACTAGCCCGTACAATGAGCAGTTCTTC CASSRTSPYNEQFF
. TRBJ2-5 TRBV28 . TGTGCCAGCAGATCTACAGGGTGGCAAGAGACCCAGTACTTC CASRSTGWQETQYF
. TRBJ2-1 TRBV19 TRBD2 TGTGCCAGTTCTGGACTAGCGGTGGGGGAGCAGTTCTTC CASSGLAVGEQFF
. TRBJ1-1 TRBV5-6 TRBD1 TGTGCCAGCAGCTTGGACAGGGGGCTAAGAAACACTGAAGCTTTCTTT CASSLDRGLRNTEAFF
. TRBJ1-1 TRBV29-1 TRBD1 TGCAGCGTCGACAGGGGCGTCACTGAAGCTTTCTTT CSVDRGVTEAFF
. TRBJ2-7 TRBV28 . TGTGCCAGCAGTTTACGGGGGATCTACGAGCAGTACTTC CASSLRGIYEQYF
. TRBJ1-5 TRBV11-2 . TGTGCCAGCAGCTTAGATTACAATCAGCCCCAGCATTTT CASSLDYNQPQHF
. TRBJ2-7 TRBV5-1 . TGCGCCAGCAGCTTCAACGTGGTAGGAGCCTACGAGCAGTACTTC CASSFNVVGAYEQYF
once TRBJ1-2 TRBV7-2 TRBD1 TGTGCCAGCAGCTCGACAGGGGGAGACTATGGCTACACCTTC CASSSTGGDYGYTF